Listed below are T cell receptor beta chains from one sample, sequenced in a study of response to subunit inactivated influenza vaccine. TCRdb processed the RT-PCR reads anew with MiXCR; each CDR3 protein has one entry. Counted here are fewer than 200,000 distinct CDR3 sequences, around 8.8% occurring once; the ten biggest clones make up 9.5% to 13%. The sample consisted of non-naive T cells sorted from PBMCs, taken on the day of vaccination. These receptors all stem from a man in his fifties who received an inactivated influenza vaccine. The CDR3 runs from the conserved cysteine through the conserved F or W. The order of the fields is clone size, V gene, J gene, D gene, CDR3 DNA, CDR3 protein. The D gene is left open where the match is weak. Clone sizes are given selectively: once, few, many, or a class where the clone is expanded.

abundance: few; v_gene: TRBV10-1; j_gene: TRBJ2-3; d_gene: TRBD1; CDR3nt: TGCGCCAGCGCCGCGACAGGGTCGCACAGGGATACGCAGTATTTT; CDR3aa: CASAATGSHRDTQYF
abundance: many; v_gene: TRBV7-9; j_gene: TRBJ1-2; d_gene: -; CDR3nt: TGTGCCAGCAGCATCCGGGCAGCGGACTATGGCTACACCTTC; CDR3aa: CASSIRAADYGYTF
abundance: many; v_gene: TRBV4-1; j_gene: TRBJ1-2; d_gene: TRBD1; CDR3nt: TGCGCCAGCAGCCTGACAGGGGCCGCAAAAGCAGACTATGGCTACACCTTC; CDR3aa: CASSLTGAAKADYGYTF
abundance: many; v_gene: TRBV20-1; j_gene: TRBJ1-1; d_gene: -; CDR3nt: TGCAGACCGTTACCGGGTGGTTTTACTGAAGCTTTCTTT; CDR3aa: CRPLPGGFTEAFF
abundance: -; v_gene: TRBV5-6; j_gene: TRBJ2-5; d_gene: -; CDR3nt: TGTGCCAGCAGCTTGGGTAACTCAGGTTTGGGGACCCAGTACTTC; CDR3aa: CASSLGNSGLGTQYF
abundance: -; v_gene: TRBV4-3; j_gene: TRBJ1-4; d_gene: -; CDR3nt: TGCGCCAGCAGCCAAGAGTGCAGGTTTAATGAAAAACTGTTTTTT; CDR3aa: CASSQECRFNEKLFF
abundance: -; v_gene: TRBV20-1; j_gene: TRBJ2-7; d_gene: -; CDR3nt: TGCAGTGCTGGTATGGACGAGCAGTACTTC; CDR3aa: CSAGMDEQYF
abundance: few; v_gene: TRBV6-1; j_gene: TRBJ2-5; d_gene: -; CDR3nt: TGTGCCAGCACTCAGGGTTTCGGTCAAGAGACCCAGTACTTC; CDR3aa: CASTQGFGQETQYF
abundance: few; v_gene: TRBV12-3/TRBV12-4; j_gene: TRBJ2-1; d_gene: -; CDR3nt: TGTGCCAGCAGTTTGGGGACTCTCTCCTACAATGAGCAGTTCTTC; CDR3aa: CASSLGTLSYNEQFF
abundance: -; v_gene: TRBV4-1; j_gene: TRBJ1-3; d_gene: -; CDR3nt: TGCGCCAGCAGCCTGGACAGTAACTCTGGAAACACCATATATTTT; CDR3aa: CASSLDSNSGNTIYF
abundance: -; v_gene: TRBV5-1; j_gene: TRBJ2-2; d_gene: -; CDR3nt: TGCGCCAGCAGCTTGCCAGGGTTGGGGGAGCTGTTTTTT; CDR3aa: CASSLPGLGELFF
abundance: -; v_gene: TRBV11-1; j_gene: TRBJ1-2; d_gene: TRBD1; CDR3nt: TGTGCCAGCAGCTTAGACAGGGGGAGGCGACTGGAGCGCGGCTACACCTTC; CDR3aa: CASSLDRGRRLERGYTF
abundance: -; v_gene: TRBV21-1; j_gene: TRBJ2-5; d_gene: -; CDR3nt: TGTGCCAGCAGGTACGGGACCGCAATTTTCCAAGAGACCCAGTACTTC; CDR3aa: CASRYGTAIFQETQYF
abundance: -; v_gene: TRBV6-1; j_gene: TRBJ1-2; d_gene: -; CDR3nt: TGTGCCAGCAGTGAAGGGAGGGTCAGTTGGAGTAGTGGCTACACCTTC; CDR3aa: CASSEGRVSWSSGYTF
abundance: few; v_gene: TRBV18; j_gene: TRBJ1-5; d_gene: TRBD1; CDR3nt: TGTGCCAGCTCACCGGGACAGAGCAATCAGCCCCAGCATTTT; CDR3aa: CASSPGQSNQPQHF
abundance: -; v_gene: TRBV6-4; j_gene: TRBJ1-1; d_gene: -; CDR3nt: TGTGCCAGCAGTGACTCTCCTGTCGCTGAAGCTTTCTTT; CDR3aa: CASSDSPVAEAFF
abundance: many; v_gene: TRBV24-1; j_gene: TRBJ2-7; d_gene: -; CDR3nt: TGTGCCACCAGTGATCTACCACCGGGGGCAACAACCTACGAGCAGTACTTC; CDR3aa: CATSDLPPGATTYEQYF
abundance: -; v_gene: TRBV7-8; j_gene: TRBJ2-4; d_gene: TRBD1; CDR3nt: TGTGCCAGCAGCACTGGACAGGGGGCATCCAAAAACATTCAGTACTTC; CDR3aa: CASSTGQGASKNIQYF
abundance: -; v_gene: TRBV24-1; j_gene: TRBJ2-5; d_gene: -; CDR3nt: TGTGCCACCAGTGATGCTGACCTGGGAGAGACCCAGTACTTC; CDR3aa: CATSDADLGETQYF
abundance: many; v_gene: TRBV6-5; j_gene: TRBJ1-3; d_gene: -; CDR3nt: TGTGCCAGCAGTTACGGACGGGCGGGGGGACACTTCTCTGGAAACACCATATATTTT; CDR3aa: CASSYGRAGGHFSGNTIYF
abundance: -; v_gene: TRBV7-8; j_gene: TRBJ2-7; d_gene: -; CDR3nt: TGTGCCAGCAGCTTCAAATACGAGCAGTACTTC; CDR3aa: CASSFKYEQYF
abundance: few; v_gene: TRBV6-1; j_gene: TRBJ1-2; d_gene: TRBD1; CDR3nt: TGTGCCAGCAGAACGACAGGGGGCATCTATGGCTACACCTTC; CDR3aa: CASRTTGGIYGYTF
abundance: -; v_gene: TRBV7-6; j_gene: TRBJ2-3; d_gene: -; CDR3nt: TGTGCCAGCAGCCCTAGTATTAATTTGGGGCAGTATTTT; CDR3aa: CASSPSINLGQYF
abundance: -; v_gene: TRBV28; j_gene: TRBJ2-4; d_gene: -; CDR3nt: TGTGCCAGCACGGTGGGTTTGGACAAAAACATTCAGTACTTC; CDR3aa: CASTVGLDKNIQYF
abundance: few; v_gene: TRBV6-1; j_gene: TRBJ1-4; d_gene: TRBD1; CDR3nt: TGTGCCAGCAGCCGGACAGGGGGCGAAAAACTGTTTTTT; CDR3aa: CASSRTGGEKLFF
abundance: few; v_gene: TRBV5-6; j_gene: TRBJ1-1; d_gene: -; CDR3nt: TGTGCCAGCAGCCCCCCGACAGGCAACACTGAAGCTTTCTTT; CDR3aa: CASSPPTGNTEAFF
abundance: many; v_gene: TRBV6-5; j_gene: TRBJ2-2; d_gene: TRBD1; CDR3nt: TGTGCCAGCAGTTCGCATGGGACAGGCCGGTTCAACACCGGGGAGCTGTTTTTT; CDR3aa: CASSSHGTGRFNTGELFF
abundance: few; v_gene: TRBV29-1; j_gene: TRBJ1-2; d_gene: -; CDR3nt: TGCAGCGTTGAAGGGGACAAGGGTGGCTACACCTTC; CDR3aa: CSVEGDKGGYTF
abundance: many; v_gene: TRBV29-1; j_gene: TRBJ1-2; d_gene: -; CDR3nt: TGCAGCGTGCTCTTGGATAACTATGGCTACACCTTC; CDR3aa: CSVLLDNYGYTF
abundance: few; v_gene: TRBV20-1; j_gene: TRBJ2-3; d_gene: -; CDR3nt: TGCAGTGCTGGGGGGCTAGCGGTCTCAGATACGCAGTATTTT; CDR3aa: CSAGGLAVSDTQYF
abundance: -; v_gene: TRBV6-2/TRBV6-3; j_gene: TRBJ2-5; d_gene: -; CDR3nt: TGTGCCAGCAGTTACTCGTCGGTTCAAGAGACCCAGTACTTC; CDR3aa: CASSYSSVQETQYF
abundance: few; v_gene: TRBV3-1; j_gene: TRBJ1-2; d_gene: TRBD1; CDR3nt: TGTGCCAGCAGCCTTAACAGGGGTAGGGGCTACACCTTC; CDR3aa: CASSLNRGRGYTF
abundance: few; v_gene: TRBV20-1; j_gene: TRBJ1-1; d_gene: TRBD1; CDR3nt: TGCAGTGCTAATGACAGGGGGGGGACTGAAGCTTTCTTT; CDR3aa: CSANDRGGTEAFF
abundance: many; v_gene: TRBV12-3/TRBV12-4; j_gene: TRBJ2-3; d_gene: -; CDR3nt: TGTGCCAGCGCCACCACAGATACGCAGTATTTT; CDR3aa: CASATTDTQYF
abundance: many; v_gene: TRBV29-1; j_gene: TRBJ2-2; d_gene: -; CDR3nt: TGCAGCGGGCGGGGCACCGGGGAGCTGTTTTTT; CDR3aa: CSGRGTGELFF
abundance: -; v_gene: TRBV5-1; j_gene: TRBJ2-5; d_gene: TRBD2; CDR3nt: TGCGCCAGCAGCTTGCAAGGGACTAGCGGGAGAAGTTTGGAGACCCAGTACTTC; CDR3aa: CASSLQGTSGRSLETQYF
abundance: many; v_gene: TRBV6-1; j_gene: TRBJ2-5; d_gene: -; CDR3nt: TGTGCCAGCAGCCGGGGCACTGGGGAAGAGACCCAGTACTTC; CDR3aa: CASSRGTGEETQYF
abundance: -; v_gene: TRBV6-1; j_gene: TRBJ2-4; d_gene: TRBD1; CDR3nt: TGTGCCAGCAGCTCTCCCGGGGCAGGGGGCGGCCAAAACATTCAGTACTTC; CDR3aa: CASSSPGAGGGQNIQYF
abundance: many; v_gene: TRBV12-3/TRBV12-4; j_gene: TRBJ1-1; d_gene: -; CDR3nt: TGTGCCAGCAGCCCTGGGACCCTGGGGAGCACTGAAGCTTTCTTT; CDR3aa: CASSPGTLGSTEAFF
abundance: -; v_gene: TRBV5-6; j_gene: TRBJ2-5; d_gene: TRBD1; CDR3nt: TGTGCCAGCAGCTCCCGGGACAGGCTCCAAGAGACCCAGTACTTC; CDR3aa: CASSSRDRLQETQYF
abundance: -; v_gene: TRBV12-3/TRBV12-4; j_gene: TRBJ2-3; d_gene: -; CDR3nt: TGTGCCACTCGCGGTAGCCTGAGCACAGATACGCAGTATTTT; CDR3aa: CATRGSLSTDTQYF
abundance: -; v_gene: TRBV21-1; j_gene: TRBJ2-6; d_gene: -; CDR3nt: TGTGCCAGCAGCAAAGTTCGGAGGGGCTGTGGGGCCAACGTCCTGACTTTC; CDR3aa: CASSKVRRGCGANVLTF
abundance: -; v_gene: TRBV20-1; j_gene: TRBJ2-5; d_gene: TRBD1; CDR3nt: TGCAGTGCTAGAGATGAGACAGGGATCCGGGAGACCCAGTACTTC; CDR3aa: CSARDETGIRETQYF
abundance: many; v_gene: TRBV7-9; j_gene: TRBJ2-7; d_gene: -; CDR3nt: TGTGCCAGCAGCCCCCAGGGTAGGGGTGGCGAGCAGTACTTC; CDR3aa: CASSPQGRGGEQYF
abundance: -; v_gene: TRBV5-1; j_gene: TRBJ1-5; d_gene: -; CDR3nt: TGCGCCAGCAGCTGGGAAGGGGGTATGCCCCAGCATTTT; CDR3aa: CASSWEGGMPQHF